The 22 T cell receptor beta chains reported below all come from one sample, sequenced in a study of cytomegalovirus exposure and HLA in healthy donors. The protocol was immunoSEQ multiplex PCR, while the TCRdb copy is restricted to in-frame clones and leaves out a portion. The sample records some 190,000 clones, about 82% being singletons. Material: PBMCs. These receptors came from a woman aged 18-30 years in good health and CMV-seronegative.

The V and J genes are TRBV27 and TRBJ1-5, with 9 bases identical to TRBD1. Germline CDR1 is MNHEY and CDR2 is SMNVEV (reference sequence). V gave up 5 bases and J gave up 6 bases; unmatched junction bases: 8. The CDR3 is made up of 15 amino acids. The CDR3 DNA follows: TGTGCCAGCAGTCTTACAGGGGGCCCCGGTCAGCCCCAGCATTTT. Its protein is CASSLTGGPGQPQHF.

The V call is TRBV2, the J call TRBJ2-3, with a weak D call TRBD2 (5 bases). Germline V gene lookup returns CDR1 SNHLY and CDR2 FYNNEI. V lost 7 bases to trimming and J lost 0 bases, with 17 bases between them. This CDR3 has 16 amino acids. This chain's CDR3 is CASILVEGWSTDTQYF. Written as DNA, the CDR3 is TGTGCCAGCATACTAGTAGAAGGGTGGAGCACAGATACGCAGTATTTT.

The CDR3 DNA reads as TGTGCCAGCAGCTTGGTAGCAGCCGAGCAGTACTTC. It is translated as CASSLVAAEQYF. This rearrangement joins TRBV5-5 to TRBJ2-7; D unresolved. The CDR3 has 12 residues. Trimming pared 0 bases from V and 6 bases from J, leaving 7 bases between. Germline values: CDR1 SGHKS, CDR2 YYEKEE (reference sequence).

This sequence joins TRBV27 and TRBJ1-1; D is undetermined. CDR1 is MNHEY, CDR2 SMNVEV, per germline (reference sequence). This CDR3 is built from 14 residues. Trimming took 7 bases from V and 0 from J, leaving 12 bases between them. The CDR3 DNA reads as TGTGCCAGCAAAGGACGGAGGCTGAACACTGAAGCTTTCTTT. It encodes CASKGRRLNTEAFF.

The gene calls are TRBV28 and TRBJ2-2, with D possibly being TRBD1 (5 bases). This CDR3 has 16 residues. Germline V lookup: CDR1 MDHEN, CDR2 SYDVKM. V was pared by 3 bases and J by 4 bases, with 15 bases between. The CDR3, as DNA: TGTGCCAGCAGTTTGCGACAGATGAGTTTCACCGGGGAGCTGTTTTTT. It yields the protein CASSLRQMSFTGELFF.

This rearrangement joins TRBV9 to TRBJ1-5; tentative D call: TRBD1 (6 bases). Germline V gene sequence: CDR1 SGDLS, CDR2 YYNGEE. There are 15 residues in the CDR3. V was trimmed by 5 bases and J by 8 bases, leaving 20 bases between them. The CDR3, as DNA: TGTGCCAGCAGTGAAACGAGAAACAAGGGGGAGCCCCAGCATTTT. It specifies CASSETRNKGEPQHF.

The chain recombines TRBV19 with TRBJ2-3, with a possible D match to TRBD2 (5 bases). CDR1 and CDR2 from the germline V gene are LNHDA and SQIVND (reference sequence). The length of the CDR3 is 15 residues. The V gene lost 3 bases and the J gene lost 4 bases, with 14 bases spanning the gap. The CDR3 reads CASSMGETLSDTQYF. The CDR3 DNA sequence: TGTGCCAGTAGTATGGGAGAAACACTATCAGATACGCAGTATTTT. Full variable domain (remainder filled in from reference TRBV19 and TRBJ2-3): DGGITQSPKYLFRKEGQNVTLSCEQNLNHDAMYWYRQDPGQGLRLIYYSQIVNDFQKGDIAEGYSVSREKKESFPLTVTSAQKNPTAFYLCASSMGETLSDTQYFGPGTRLTVL.

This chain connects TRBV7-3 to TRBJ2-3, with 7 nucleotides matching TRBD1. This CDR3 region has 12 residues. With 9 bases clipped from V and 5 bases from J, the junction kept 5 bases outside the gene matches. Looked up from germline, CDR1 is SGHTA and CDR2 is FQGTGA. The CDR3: CASRGPGDTQYF. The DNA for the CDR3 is TGTGCCAGTAGGGGGCCGGGAGATACGCAGTATTTT.

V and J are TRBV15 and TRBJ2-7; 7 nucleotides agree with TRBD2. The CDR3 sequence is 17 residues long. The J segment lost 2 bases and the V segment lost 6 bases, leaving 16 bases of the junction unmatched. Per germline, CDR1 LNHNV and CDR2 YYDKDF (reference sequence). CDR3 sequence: CATRPGSRASGPYEQYF. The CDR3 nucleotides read TGTGCCACCAGGCCAGGTAGTAGGGCTAGCGGTCCCTACGAGCAGTACTTC.

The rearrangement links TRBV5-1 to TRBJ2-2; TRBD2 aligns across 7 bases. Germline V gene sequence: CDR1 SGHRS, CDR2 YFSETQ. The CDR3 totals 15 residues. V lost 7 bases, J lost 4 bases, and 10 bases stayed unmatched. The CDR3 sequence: CASGREVVGTGELFF. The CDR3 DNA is TGCGCCAGCGGCCGGGAGGTGGTGGGCACCGGGGAGCTGTTTTTT.

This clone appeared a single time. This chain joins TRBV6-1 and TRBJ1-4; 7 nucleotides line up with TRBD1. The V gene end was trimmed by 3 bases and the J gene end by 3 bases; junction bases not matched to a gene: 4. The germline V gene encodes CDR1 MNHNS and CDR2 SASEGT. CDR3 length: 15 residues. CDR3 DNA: TGTGCCAGCAGTGACAAGGGGGCGGCTAATGAAAAACTGTTTTTT. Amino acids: CASSDKGAANEKLFF.

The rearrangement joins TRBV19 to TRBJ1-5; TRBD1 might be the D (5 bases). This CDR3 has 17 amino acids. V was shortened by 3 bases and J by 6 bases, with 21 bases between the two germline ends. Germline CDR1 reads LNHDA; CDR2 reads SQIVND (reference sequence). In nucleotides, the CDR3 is TGTGCCAGTAGTATCGGTCAGGGTTTAGTCTCTGGTCAGCCCCAGCATTTT. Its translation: CASSIGQGLVSGQPQHF.

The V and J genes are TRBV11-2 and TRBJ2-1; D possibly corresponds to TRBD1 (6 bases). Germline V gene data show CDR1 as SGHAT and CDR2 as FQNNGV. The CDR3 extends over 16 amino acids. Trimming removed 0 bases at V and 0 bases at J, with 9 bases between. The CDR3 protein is CASSLDDRSSYNEQFF. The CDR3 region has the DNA TGTGCCAGCAGCTTAGATGACAGGAGCTCCTACAATGAGCAGTTCTTC.

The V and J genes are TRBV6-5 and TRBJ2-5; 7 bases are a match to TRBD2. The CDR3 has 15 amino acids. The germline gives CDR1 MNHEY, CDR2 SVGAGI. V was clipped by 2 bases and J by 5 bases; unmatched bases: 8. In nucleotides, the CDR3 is TGTGCCAGCAGTTACCTCGGGGCGGGAGTGGAGACCCAGTACTTC. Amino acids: CASSYLGAGVETQYF.

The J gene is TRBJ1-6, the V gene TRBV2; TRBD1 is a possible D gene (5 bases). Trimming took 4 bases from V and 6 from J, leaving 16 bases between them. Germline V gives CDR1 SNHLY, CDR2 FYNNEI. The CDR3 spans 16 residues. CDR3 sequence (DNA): TGTGCCAGCAGTGCTGGCAGGGCCGACCTTAATTCACCCCTCCACTTT. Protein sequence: CASSAGRADLNSPLHF.

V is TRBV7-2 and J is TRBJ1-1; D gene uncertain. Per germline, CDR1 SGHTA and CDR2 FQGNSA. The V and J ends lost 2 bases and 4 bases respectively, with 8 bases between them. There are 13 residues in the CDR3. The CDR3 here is CASSLWALTEAFF. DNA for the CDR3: TGTGCCAGCAGCTTATGGGCACTCACTGAAGCTTTCTTT.

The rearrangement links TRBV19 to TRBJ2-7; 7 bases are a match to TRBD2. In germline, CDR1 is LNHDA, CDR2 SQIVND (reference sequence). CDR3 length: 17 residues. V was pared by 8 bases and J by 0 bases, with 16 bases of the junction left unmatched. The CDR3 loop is CASAAGPNTYNSYEQYF. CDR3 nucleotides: TGTGCCAGTGCAGCGGGACCCAATACGTACAACTCCTACGAGCAGTACTTC.

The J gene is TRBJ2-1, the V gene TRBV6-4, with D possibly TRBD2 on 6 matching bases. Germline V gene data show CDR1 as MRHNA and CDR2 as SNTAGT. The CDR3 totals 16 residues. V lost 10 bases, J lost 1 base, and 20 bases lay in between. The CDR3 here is CAILTGRSGSYNEQFF. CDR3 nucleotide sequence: TGTGCCATCTTGACCGGTCGTAGCGGTTCCTACAATGAGCAGTTCTTC.

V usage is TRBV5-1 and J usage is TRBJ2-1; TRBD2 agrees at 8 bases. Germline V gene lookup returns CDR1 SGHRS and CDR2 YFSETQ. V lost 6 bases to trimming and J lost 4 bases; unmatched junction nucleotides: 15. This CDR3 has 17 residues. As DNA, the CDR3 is TGCGCCAGCAAACGTTTTGGGGCGGGAGGACAATACAATGAGCAGTTCTTC. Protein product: CASKRFGAGGQYNEQFF.

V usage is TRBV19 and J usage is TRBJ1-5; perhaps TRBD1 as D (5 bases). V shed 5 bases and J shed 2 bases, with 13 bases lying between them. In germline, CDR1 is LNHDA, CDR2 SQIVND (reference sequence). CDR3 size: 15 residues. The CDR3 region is CASSDRGEGNQPQHF. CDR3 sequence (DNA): TGTGCCAGTAGTGATCGGGGGGAGGGCAATCAGCCCCAGCATTTT. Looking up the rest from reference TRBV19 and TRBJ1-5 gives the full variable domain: DGGITQSPKYLFRKEGQNVTLSCEQNLNHDAMYWYRQDPGQGLRLIYYSQIVNDFQKGDIAEGYSVSREKKESFPLTVTSAQKNPTAFYLCASSDRGEGNQPQHFGDGTRLSIL.

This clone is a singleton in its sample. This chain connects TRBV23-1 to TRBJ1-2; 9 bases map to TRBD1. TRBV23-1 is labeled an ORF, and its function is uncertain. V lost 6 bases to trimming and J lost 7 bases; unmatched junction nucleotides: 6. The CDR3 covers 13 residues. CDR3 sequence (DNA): TGCGCCAGCAGAAGACAGGGGGTACTTGGCTACACCTTC. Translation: CASRRQGVLGYTF.

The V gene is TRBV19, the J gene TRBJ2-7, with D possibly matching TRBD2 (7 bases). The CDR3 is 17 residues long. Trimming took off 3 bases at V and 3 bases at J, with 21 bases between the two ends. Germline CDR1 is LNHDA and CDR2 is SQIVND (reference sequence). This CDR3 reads CASSIRQVAGRIYEQYF. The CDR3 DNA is TGTGCCAGTAGTATCCGACAGGTAGCGGGCCGGATCTACGAGCAGTACTTC.